The rows below give T cell receptor beta chains drawn from one sample of a study of control samples from healthy donors and cancer patients. Method: immunoSEQ multiplex PCR; TCRdb's copy keeps in-frame clones and lacks some. This repertoire shows about 170,000 clones, about nine tenths found once; its top ten account for over 1.2%. Sequencing was carried out using blood. The receptors come from a woman aged 25 to 39 in good health. The CDR3 runs from the conserved cysteine through the conserved F or W. A D gene is named only where the DNA matches it firmly. For some rows the clone size is stated as once, few or many, or as a class when expanded; others skip it.

J gene	CDR3 length	clone size	V gene	D gene	CDR3 DNA	CDR3 protein
TRBJ1-6	15	-	TRBV5-1	-	TGCGCCAGCAGCTTGGGGGGGACATATAATTCACCCCTCCACTTT	CASSLGGTYNSPLHF
TRBJ1-4	15	-	TRBV28	-	TGTGCCAGCAGTTTTATTAGGCCTCCGAATGAAAAACTGTTTTTT	CASSFIRPPNEKLFF
TRBJ2-7	15	-	TRBV3-1/TRBV3-2	-	TGTGCCAGCAGCCCCGAACCGGGACGCCCCTACGAGCAGTACTTC	CASSPEPGRPYEQYF
TRBJ2-1	15	-	TRBV3-1/TRBV3-2	TRBD2	TGTGCCAGCAGCCAAGTAGCGGGGGGGCCAAATGAGCAGTTCTTC	CASSQVAGGPNEQFF
TRBJ2-1	12	once	TRBV5-4	-	TGTGCCAGCAGCACGGACCACAATGAGCAGTTCTTC	CASSTDHNEQFF
TRBJ1-2	11	-	TRBV29-1	-	TGCAGCGTTGACAAGAACTATGGCTACACCTTC	CSVDKNYGYTF
TRBJ1-1	11	-	TRBV28	-	TGTGCCAGCAGTGGGAACACTGAAGCTTTCTTT	CASSGNTEAFF
TRBJ2-7	14	-	TRBV7-7	TRBD2	TGTGCTAGCAGCTTACTAGCGGGCAGGAACGAGCAGTACTTC	CASSLLAGRNEQYF
TRBJ2-3	14	-	TRBV18	TRBD1	TGTGCCAGCTCACCGGGACAGGGCACAGATACGCAGTATTTT	CASSPGQGTDTQYF
TRBJ2-5	16	-	TRBV6-5	TRBD2	TGTGCCAGCAGTTACGCAGCTAGCGGGGGCCAAGAGACCCAGTACTTC	CASSYAASGGQETQYF
TRBJ1-3	15	-	TRBV28	-	TGTGCCAGCAGTTTATCTTCCAGGGGCAGAAACACCATATATTTT	CASSLSSRGRNTIYF
TRBJ1-6	14	-	TRBV27	-	TGTGCCAGCAGTTTAGGGGGCCGGTATTCACCCCTCCACTTT	CASSLGGRYSPLHF
TRBJ1-1	11	once	TRBV5-1	-	TGCGCCAGCAGCTTCGGACAGGAAGCTTTCTTT	CASSFGQEAFF
TRBJ1-2	13	-	TRBV3-1/TRBV3-2	-	TGTGCCAGCAGCCCCCGGGACAACTATGGCTACACCTTC	CASSPRDNYGYTF
TRBJ1-3	15	few	TRBV7-2	-	TGTGCCAGCAGCCCGTACCAGAGCTCTGGAAACACCATATATTTT	CASSPYQSSGNTIYF
TRBJ1-2	14	-	TRBV19	TRBD1	TGTGCCAGTAATCCCCCAGGGGGCGCATCCAGCTACACCTTC	CASNPPGGASSYTF
TRBJ2-1	15	-	TRBV6-4	TRBD2	TGTGCCAGCAGTGGACTAGCGGGAGGGCCGGATGAGCAGTTCTTC	CASSGLAGGPDEQFF
TRBJ1-2	14	-	TRBV19	-	TGTGCCAGTAGTATTGGGGACAACCTCTATGGCTACACCTTC	CASSIGDNLYGYTF
TRBJ2-1	17	-	TRBV5-6	TRBD2	TGTGCCAGCAGCCCGCACTTACTAGCGGGGAGGGTAAATGAGCAGTTCTTC	CASSPHLLAGRVNEQFF